What follows are 10 T cell receptor beta chains derived from one specimen sequenced in a study of T-cell memory formation after mild COVID-19. A single record per CDR3 protein comes from TCRdb applying MiXCR to the 5' RACE reads. Of about 270,000 distinct CDR3 sequences in the sample, approximately 15% were seen once. The sample consisted of PBMCs or a T cell subset sorted from them (not recorded which). Every receptor here comes from an adult woman who had mild COVID-19 (a few samples of this study predate the infection). Cell type and time point are not known.

This sequence joins TRBV5-1 and TRBJ2-5; 7 nucleotides align to TRBD1. V gave up 4 bases and J gave up 7 bases; unmatched junction bases: 13. The CDR3 loop spans 15 amino acids. The germline gives CDR1 SGHRS, CDR2 YFSETQ. The CDR3 loop reads CASSPGTAGSGTQYF. The CDR3, as DNA: TGCGCCAGCAGCCCGGGGACAGCCGGATCAGGGACCCAGTACTTC.

Ten or more counts support this clonotype. The chain is built from TRBV7-2 and TRBJ2-3; no reliable D call. The CDR3 is made up of 12 amino acids. Germline V lookup: CDR1 SGHTA, CDR2 FQGNSA. V was cut by 5 bases and J by 2 bases, with 5 bases left in between. The CDR3, as DNA: TGTGCCAGCAGCCTTTACACAGATACGCAGTATTTT. It encodes CASSLYTDTQYF.

The genes are TRBV5-1 and TRBJ2-5; no firm D call. The V end lost 7 bases, the J end lost 0 bases, and 10 bases lay between the germline ends. The CDR3 consists of 13 residues. Germline values: CDR1 SGHRS, CDR2 YFSETQ. This CDR3 reads CASSHVYQETQYF. The DNA of the CDR3 is TGCGCCAGCTCCCACGTATACCAAGAGACCCAGTACTTC.

This clonotype occurred a few times. The J gene is TRBJ1-4, the V gene TRBV4-1; 8 bases are a match to TRBD1. CDR1 MGHRA and CDR2 YSYEKL come from the germline V gene. With 4 bases clipped from V and 12 bases from J, the junction kept 7 bases outside the gene matches. CDR3 length: 13 amino acids. CDR3 sequence reads: CASSPGQGRQLFF. Written as DNA, the CDR3 is TGCGCCAGCAGCCCAGGACAGGGAAGACAACTGTTTTTT.

This clonotype was counted between two and nine times. The gene calls are TRBV5-1 and TRBJ2-1, with a weak D call TRBD2 (6 bases). V gave up 3 bases and J gave up 3 bases, with 10 bases separating them. The CDR3 contains 14 residues. The V gene's germline CDR1 is SGHRS and CDR2 YFSETQ. The CDR3 DNA is TGCGCCAGCAGCTCCGGGGGATACTACAATGAGCAGTTCTTC. Protein: CASSSGGYYNEQFF.

The table lists this clonotype with a few counts. The gene calls are TRBV11-3 and TRBJ2-1, with 15 positions matching TRBD2. V gave up 5 bases and J gave up 15 bases; unmatched junction bases: 5. This CDR3 contains 13 residues. Germline V gives CDR1 SGHNT, CDR2 YENEEA. The CDR3 sequence: CASSVGLAGGGFF. The DNA of the CDR3 is TGTGCCAGCAGCGTGGGACTAGCGGGAGGAGGGTTCTTC.

The table lists this clonotype with a few counts. The chain recombines TRBV6-6 with TRBJ2-2; 14 bases map to TRBD2. CDR3 length: 15 residues. Germline CDR1 reads MNHNY; CDR2 reads SVGAGI (reference sequence). J lost 5 bases, V lost 5 bases, and 1 base had no gene match. The CDR3 DNA is TGTGCCAGCAGTAGACTAGCGGGAGGGACCGGGGAGCTGTTTTTT. Protein product: CASSRLAGGTGELFF.

The CDR3 here is CASSLWRMNTEAFF. The DNA of the CDR3 is TGTGCCAGCAGCTTATGGAGAATGAACACTGAAGCTTTCTTT. The gene calls are TRBV7-2 and TRBJ1-1, with D unclear. V shed 2 bases and J shed 0 bases, with 7 bases lying between them. Germline V gene lookup returns CDR1 SGHTA and CDR2 FQGNSA. The CDR3 runs 14 residues.

This clonotype has only a few counts. This chain uses TRBV20-1 with TRBJ2-1; 9 bases are shared with TRBD2. This CDR3 is 14 amino acids long. The J segment lost 7 bases and the V segment lost 8 bases, leaving 12 bases of the junction unmatched. The germline gives CDR1 DFQATT, CDR2 SNEGSKA (reference sequence). The CDR3 DNA reads as TGCAGTCGCCTCGCGGGAGGGCCGGGGAATGAGCAGTTCTTC. Residues: CSRLAGGPGNEQFF.

The chain links TRBV11-3 to TRBJ2-2, with D tentatively TRBD1 (6 bases). The CDR3 consists of 16 residues. The germline gives CDR1 SGHNT, CDR2 YENEEA. Trimming took 10 bases from V and 5 from J, leaving 23 bases between them. The CDR3 DNA sequence: TGTGCCATCCCGAGGGGGACCAGTAAGAAAACCGGGGAGCTGTTTTTT. Its protein product is CAIPRGTSKKTGELFF.